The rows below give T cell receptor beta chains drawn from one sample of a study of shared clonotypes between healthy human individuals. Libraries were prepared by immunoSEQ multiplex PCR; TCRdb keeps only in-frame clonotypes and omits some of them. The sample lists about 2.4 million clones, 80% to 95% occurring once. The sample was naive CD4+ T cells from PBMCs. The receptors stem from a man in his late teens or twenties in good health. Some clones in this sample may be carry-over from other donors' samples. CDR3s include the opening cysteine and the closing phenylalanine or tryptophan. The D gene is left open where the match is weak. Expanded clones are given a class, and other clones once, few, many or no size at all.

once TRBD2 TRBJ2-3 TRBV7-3 CASRGSGRTDTQYF TGTGCCAGCAGGGGAAGCGGGAGGACAGATACGCAGTATTTT
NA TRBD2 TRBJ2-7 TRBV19 CASSMRLAGSYEQYF TGTGCCAGTAGTATGAGACTAGCGGGATCCTACGAGCAGTACTTC
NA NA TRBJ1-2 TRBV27 CASRADSRYYGYTF TGTGCCAGCAGAGCGGACAGCAGATACTATGGCTACACCTTC
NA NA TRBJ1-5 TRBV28 CASSFPGQPQHF TGTGCCAGCAGTTTCCCAGGACAGCCCCAGCATTTT
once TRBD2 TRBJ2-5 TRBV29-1 CSVEDRLAGFETQYF TGCAGCGTTGAAGATCGACTAGCGGGATTCGAGACCCAGTACTTC
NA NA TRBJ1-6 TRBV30 CAWSVLVGADSNSPLHF TGTGCCTGGAGTGTATTGGTGGGGGCTGATAGTAATTCACCCCTCCACTTT
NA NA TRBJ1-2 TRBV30 CAWSGTGAYGYTF TGTGCCTGGAGTGGTACAGGAGCCTATGGCTACACCTTC
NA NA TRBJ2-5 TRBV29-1 CSVWQRYQETQYF TGCAGCGTTTGGCAGCGGTACCAAGAGACCCAGTACTTC
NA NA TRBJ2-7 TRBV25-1 CASSFTGHEQYF TGTGCCAGCAGCTTCACAGGGCACGAGCAGTACTTC
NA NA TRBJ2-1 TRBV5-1 CASSSGDPVGEQFF TGCGCCAGCAGCTCGGGGGACCCAGTTGGTGAGCAGTTCTTC
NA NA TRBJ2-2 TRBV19 CASSIVGVRDTGELFF TGTGCCAGTAGTATAGTGGGGGTTCGGGACACCGGGGAGCTGTTTTTT
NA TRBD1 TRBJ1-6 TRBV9 CASSAAGTGTSPLHF TGTGCCAGCAGCGCCGCCGGGACAGGAACGTCACCCCTCCACTTT
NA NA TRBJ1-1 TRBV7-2 CASSLEGRHVGRGREAFF TGTGCCAGCAGCTTAGAGGGTCGTCATGTCGGCAGGGGCCGGGAAGCTTTCTTT
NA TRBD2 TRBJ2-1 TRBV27 CASSYGLGATYNEQFF TGTGCCAGCAGTTACGGACTAGGGGCCACCTACAATGAGCAGTTCTTC
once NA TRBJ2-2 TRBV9 CASSVVRSGELFF TGTGCCAGCAGCGTAGTTAGGTCCGGGGAGCTGTTTTTT
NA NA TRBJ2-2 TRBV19 CATKTASGASVELFF TGTGCCACCAAAACTGCTTCGGGGGCATCGGTTGAGCTGTTTTTT
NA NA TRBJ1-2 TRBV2 CASSLQRGNYGYTF TGTGCCAGCAGTCTTCAGAGGGGTAACTATGGCTACACCTTC
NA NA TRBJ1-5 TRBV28 CASSPRNYRRVANQPQHF TGTGCCAGCAGTCCCAGAAACTACCGCCGGGTTGCCAATCAGCCCCAGCATTTT
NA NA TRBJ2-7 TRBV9 CASSVAPYEQYF TGTGCCAGCAGCGTAGCCCCCTACGAGCAGTACTTC
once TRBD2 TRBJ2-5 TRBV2 CASSASVGGETQYF TGTGCCAGCAGCGCATCTGTGGGGGGGGAGACCCAGTACTTC
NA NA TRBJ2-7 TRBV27 CASTLRLGGVGSYEQYF TGTGCCAGCACTCTCCGACTTGGGGGCGTGGGGTCCTACGAGCAGTACTTC
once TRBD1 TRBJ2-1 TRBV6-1 CASSVDRDRGQFF TGTGCCAGCAGTGTGGACCGGGACAGGGGGCAGTTCTTC
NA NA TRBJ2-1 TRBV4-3 CASSQPGMRPYNEQFF TGCGCCAGCAGCCAGCCCGGTATGAGGCCCTACAATGAGCAGTTCTTC
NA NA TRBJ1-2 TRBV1 CTSSEKCLRKTYGYTF TGCACCAGCAGTGAGAAGTGTTTGCGAAAGACCTATGGCTACACCTTC
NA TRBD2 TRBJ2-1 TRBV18 CASSQSSGRSSNEQFF TGTGCCAGCTCACAATCTAGCGGGAGATCGTCCAATGAGCAGTTCTTC
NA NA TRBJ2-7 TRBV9 CASSVAPNTYEQYF TGTGCCAGCAGCGTAGCCCCAAATACCTACGAGCAGTACTTC
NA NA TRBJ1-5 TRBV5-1 CASSLGGTGSNRPQHF TGCGCCAGCAGCTTGGGGGGGACGGGTAGCAATCGGCCCCAGCATTTT
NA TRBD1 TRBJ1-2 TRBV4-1 CASSQDGTVYGYTF TGCGCCAGCAGCCAAGACGGGACAGTCTATGGCTACACCTTC
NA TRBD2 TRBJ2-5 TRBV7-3 CASSSGLAGQETQYF TGTGCCAGCAGCTCCGGACTAGCGGGACAGGAGACCCAGTACTTC
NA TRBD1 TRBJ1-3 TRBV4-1 CASSQGGTGVVGNTIYF TGCGCCAGCAGCCAAGGCGGGACAGGGGTAGTTGGAAACACCATATATTTT
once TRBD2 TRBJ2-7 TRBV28 CASSLIAGANYEQYF TGTGCCAGCAGTTTAATAGCGGGAGCCAACTACGAGCAGTACTTC
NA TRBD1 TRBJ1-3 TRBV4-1 CASSQELTGVGSGNTIYF TGCGCCAGCAGCCAAGAGCTGACAGGGGTCGGATCTGGAAACACCATATATTTT
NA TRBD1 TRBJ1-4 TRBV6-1 CASSEPGQGDYRNEKLFF TGTGCCAGCAGTGAGCCGGGACAGGGAGATTATCGTAATGAAAAACTGTTTTTT
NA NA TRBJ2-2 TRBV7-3 CASSFMSGDTGELFF TGTGCCAGCAGCTTTATGTCGGGAGACACCGGGGAGCTGTTTTTT
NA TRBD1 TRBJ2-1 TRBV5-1 CASSLGTGDNEQFF TGCGCCAGCAGCTTAGGGACAGGGGACAATGAGCAGTTCTTC
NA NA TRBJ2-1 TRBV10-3 CAISESGLTYNEQFF TGTGCCATCAGTGAGTCCGGACTAACCTACAATGAGCAGTTCTTC
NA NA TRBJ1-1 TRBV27 CASSFSSPIGTPNTEAFF TGTGCCAGCAGTTTCTCTTCCCCAATCGGGACACCCAACACTGAAGCTTTCTTT
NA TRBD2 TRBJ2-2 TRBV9 CASSADRLAGRELFF TGTGCCAGCAGCGCAGATCGACTAGCGGGAAGGGAGCTGTTTTTT
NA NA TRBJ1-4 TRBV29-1 CSVRFSGPTIIQEEEKLFF TGCAGCGTTCGTTTTTCCGGCCCCACCATCATACAGGAGGAAGAAAAACTGTTTTTT
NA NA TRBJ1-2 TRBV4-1 CASSQAVREFNYGYTF TGCGCCAGCAGCCAAGCGGTAAGGGAATTCAACTATGGCTACACCTTC
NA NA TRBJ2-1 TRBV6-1 CASSADRGDEQFF TGTGCCAGCAGCGCCGACCGAGGAGATGAGCAGTTCTTC
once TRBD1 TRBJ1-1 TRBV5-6 CASSSGQGRTAFF TGTGCCAGCAGCTCAGGACAGGGACGAACAGCTTTCTTT
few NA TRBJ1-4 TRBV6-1 CASSEVLGRSTNEKLFF TGTGCCAGCAGTGAAGTTCTGGGGCGTTCAACTAATGAAAAACTGTTTTTT
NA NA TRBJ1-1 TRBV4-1 CASSQVVLGPTEAFF TGCGCCAGCAGCCAAGTCGTCCTGGGGCCCACTGAAGCTTTCTTT
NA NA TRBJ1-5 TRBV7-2 CASTLGGFNGPQHF TGTGCCAGCACCCTCGGTGGCTTCAATGGGCCCCAGCATTTT
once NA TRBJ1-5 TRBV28 CASSSSGVPQHF TGTGCCAGCAGCTCCTCAGGGGTGCCCCAGCATTTT
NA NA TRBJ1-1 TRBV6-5 CASSYSSGLEAFF TGTGCCAGCAGTTACTCCTCAGGACTTGAAGCTTTCTTT
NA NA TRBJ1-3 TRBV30 CAWSGTGNTIYF TGTGCCTGGAGTGGGACGGGAAACACCATATATTTT
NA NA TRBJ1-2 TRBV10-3 CASQGTDYGYTF TGTGCCAGCCAGGGGACCGACTATGGCTACACCTTC